The clone carrying this TCR beta chain has a count of ten or more. CDR1 and CDR2 from the germline V gene are SGHRS and YFSETQ. There are 13 residues in the CDR3. V was pared by 4 bases and J by 6 bases, with 10 bases between. This sample's TCRbeta library carried unique molecular identifier barcodes. Via MiXCR, TCRdb re-called the PCR reads, giving one row per CDR3 protein. The sample has 200,000 to 250,000 distinct CDR3 sequences, 9.5% to 15% seen once; the top ten hold over 2.5%. The entry originates in a study of T-cell reconstitution after alpha-beta-depleted transplantation in children. This chain joins TRBV5-1 and TRBJ1-4; D gene uncertain. This clonotype originated in a human donor who donated a stem cell graft to a child with acute lymphoblastic leukemia. The sequencing here drew on PBMCs from the stem cell graft donor, taken from the stem cell graft. The CDR3 protein is CASSPSTDEKLFF. The CDR3 nucleotides read TGCGCCAGCAGCCCCAGTACCGATGAAAAACTGTTTTTT. Combining the CDR3 with reference TRBV5-1 and TRBJ1-4 gives the whole variable domain KAGVTQTPRYLIKTRGQQVTLSCSPISGHRSVSWYQQTPGQGLQFLFEYFSETQRNKGNFPGRFSGRQFSNSRSEMNVSTLELGDSALYLCASSPSTDEKLFFGSGTQLSVL.